Listed below are T cell receptor beta chains from one sample, sequenced in a study of OX40 agonist ivuxolimab in advanced cancers. The data were produced by immunoSEQ multiplex PCR, yet TCRdb's version contains in-frame clones alone and is incomplete. The sample holds 98,000 or so clones, 70% to 85% seen once. This specimen consisted of CD4+ or CD8+ T cells sorted from blood, obtained in a trial of the OX40 agonist ivuxolimab. The receptors derive from an adult with an advanced solid tumor such as melanoma, head and neck, liver or kidney cancer. CDR3s include the opening cysteine and the closing phenylalanine or tryptophan. The order of the fields is V gene, clone size, J gene, D gene, CDR3 protein, CDR3 DNA. D genes are given only for firm matches. Clone sizes are given selectively: once, few, many, or a class where the clone is expanded.

v_gene: TRBV18; abundance: -; j_gene: TRBJ2-5; d_gene: -; CDR3aa: CASSPPGVETQYF; CDR3nt: TGTGCCAGCTCACCACCCGGGGTAGAGACCCAGTACTTC
v_gene: TRBV7-3; abundance: -; j_gene: TRBJ2-2; d_gene: -; CDR3aa: CASSRDFAGELFF; CDR3nt: TGTGCCAGCAGCAGGGACTTTGCCGGGGAGCTGTTTTTT
v_gene: TRBV6-4; abundance: -; j_gene: TRBJ1-1; d_gene: -; CDR3aa: CASSRETNTEAFF; CDR3nt: TGTGCCAGCAGCCGGGAGACGAACACTGAAGCTTTCTTT
v_gene: TRBV28; abundance: -; j_gene: TRBJ1-6; d_gene: -; CDR3aa: CASEGTENSPLHF; CDR3nt: TGTGCCAGCGAGGGGACGGAAAATTCACCCCTCCACTTT
v_gene: TRBV7-8; abundance: once; j_gene: TRBJ1-2; d_gene: TRBD1; CDR3aa: CASSPRGQGDGYTF; CDR3nt: TGTGCCAGCAGCCCACGGGGACAGGGAGATGGCTACACCTTC
v_gene: TRBV19; abundance: -; j_gene: TRBJ2-2; d_gene: -; CDR3aa: CASSIAGGRTGELFF; CDR3nt: TGTGCCAGTAGTATAGCTGGGGGGAGGACCGGGGAGCTGTTTTTT
v_gene: TRBV2; abundance: -; j_gene: TRBJ1-3; d_gene: -; CDR3aa: CASSSTIHSGNTIYF; CDR3nt: TGTGCCAGCAGTTCGACAATCCACTCTGGAAACACCATATATTTT
v_gene: TRBV27; abundance: -; j_gene: TRBJ1-5; d_gene: TRBD1; CDR3aa: CASSLGQASNQPQHF; CDR3nt: TGTGCCAGCAGTCTGGGACAGGCGAGCAATCAGCCCCAGCATTTT
v_gene: TRBV19; abundance: -; j_gene: TRBJ2-3; d_gene: -; CDR3aa: CASSIPRDTQYF; CDR3nt: TGTGCCAGTAGTATTCCCAGGGACACGCAGTATTTT
v_gene: TRBV4-2; abundance: -; j_gene: TRBJ2-1; d_gene: TRBD2; CDR3aa: CASSHLTGQSGRDDNEQFF; CDR3nt: TGTGCCAGCAGTCACCTTACTGGTCAAAGCGGGAGGGATGACAATGAGCAGTTCTTC
v_gene: TRBV2; abundance: -; j_gene: TRBJ1-1; d_gene: -; CDR3aa: CASSVPMDSPNTEAFF; CDR3nt: TGTGCCAGCAGCGTCCCAATGGACAGTCCGAACACTGAAGCTTTCTTT
v_gene: TRBV5-1; abundance: -; j_gene: TRBJ1-1; d_gene: TRBD1; CDR3aa: CASSTTGGNTEAFF; CDR3nt: TGCGCCAGCAGCACGACAGGGGGCAACACTGAAGCTTTCTTT
v_gene: TRBV11-1; abundance: -; j_gene: TRBJ1-6; d_gene: -; CDR3aa: CASSYQVLNSPLHF; CDR3nt: TGTGCCAGCAGTTACCAGGTCTTAAATTCACCCCTCCACTTT
v_gene: TRBV29-1; abundance: -; j_gene: TRBJ2-7; d_gene: -; CDR3aa: CSVGQGLEQYF; CDR3nt: TGCAGCGTTGGGCAGGGGCTCGAGCAGTACTTC
v_gene: TRBV19; abundance: few; j_gene: TRBJ2-1; d_gene: TRBD2; CDR3aa: CASSEPRGLAGDEQFF; CDR3nt: TGTGCCAGTAGTGAGCCCCGGGGGTTGGCGGGAGATGAGCAGTTCTTC
v_gene: TRBV5-4; abundance: -; j_gene: TRBJ1-2; d_gene: -; CDR3aa: CASSSPGGGRGYGYTF; CDR3nt: TGTGCCAGCAGCTCCCCCGGGGGGGGGCGCGGCTATGGCTACACCTTC
v_gene: TRBV5-6; abundance: -; j_gene: TRBJ2-7; d_gene: -; CDR3aa: CASSSNGPLYF; CDR3nt: TGTGCCAGCAGCTCCAACGGCCCCCTGTACTTC
v_gene: TRBV28; abundance: -; j_gene: TRBJ1-5; d_gene: -; CDR3aa: CASSRGQLYQPQHF; CDR3nt: TGTGCCAGCAGCCGCGGACAGCTATATCAGCCCCAGCATTTT
v_gene: TRBV7-8; abundance: -; j_gene: TRBJ1-1; d_gene: TRBD1; CDR3aa: CASSFRQGSSEAFF; CDR3nt: TGTGCCAGCAGCTTCCGACAGGGCTCTTCTGAAGCTTTCTTT
v_gene: TRBV6-1; abundance: once; j_gene: TRBJ1-3; d_gene: -; CDR3aa: CASTLGNTIYF; CDR3nt: TGTGCCAGCACCCTTGGAAACACCATATATTTT
v_gene: TRBV6-1; abundance: -; j_gene: TRBJ1-1; d_gene: -; CDR3aa: CASSDRGARRAFF; CDR3nt: TGTGCCAGCAGTGATCGTGGTGCTCGGAGAGCTTTCTTT
v_gene: TRBV6-5; abundance: once; j_gene: TRBJ1-2; d_gene: -; CDR3aa: CASSYGGYGYTF; CDR3nt: TGTGCCAGCAGTTACGGAGGCTATGGCTACACCTTC
v_gene: TRBV19; abundance: -; j_gene: TRBJ1-1; d_gene: -; CDR3aa: CASSIDPDRRTGAFF; CDR3nt: TGTGCCAGTAGTATAGACCCGGACCGACGAACAGGAGCTTTCTTT
v_gene: TRBV28; abundance: few; j_gene: TRBJ1-1; d_gene: -; CDR3aa: CASSFPPGNTEAFF; CDR3nt: TGTGCCAGCAGTTTCCCTCCAGGGAACACTGAAGCTTTCTTT
v_gene: TRBV19; abundance: -; j_gene: TRBJ2-2; d_gene: TRBD1; CDR3aa: CASSSPGTGLATGELFF; CDR3nt: TGTGCCAGTAGTTCGCCCGGGACAGGGTTAGCCACCGGGGAGCTGTTTTTT
v_gene: TRBV5-3; abundance: -; j_gene: TRBJ2-6; d_gene: TRBD1; CDR3aa: CARSLRDSGANVLTF; CDR3nt: TGTGCCAGAAGCTTGCGGGACAGTGGGGCCAACGTCCTGACTTTC
v_gene: TRBV5-6; abundance: -; j_gene: TRBJ2-7; d_gene: TRBD2; CDR3aa: CASTWDAREGVEQYF; CDR3nt: TGTGCCAGCACTTGGGATGCGCGGGAGGGTGTCGAGCAGTACTTC
v_gene: TRBV27; abundance: -; j_gene: TRBJ2-3; d_gene: TRBD2; CDR3aa: CASNSGGAFTDTQYF; CDR3nt: TGTGCCAGCAATAGCGGGGGGGCCTTCACAGATACGCAGTATTTT
v_gene: TRBV2; abundance: few; j_gene: TRBJ1-1; d_gene: -; CDR3aa: CASSVGWNTEAFF; CDR3nt: TGTGCCAGCAGTGTTGGATGGAACACTGAAGCTTTCTTT
v_gene: TRBV4-1; abundance: once; j_gene: TRBJ1-5; d_gene: -; CDR3aa: CASSQDGWTQHF; CDR3nt: TGCGCCAGCAGCCAAGATGGGTGGACCCAGCATTTT
v_gene: TRBV5-4; abundance: few; j_gene: TRBJ2-1; d_gene: -; CDR3aa: CASSLPTGTDEQFF; CDR3nt: TGTGCCAGCAGCTTGCCAACAGGGACGGATGAGCAGTTCTTC
v_gene: TRBV7-2; abundance: -; j_gene: TRBJ2-7; d_gene: TRBD2; CDR3aa: CASSVTSGGYEQYF; CDR3nt: TGTGCCAGTTCGGTGACTAGCGGGGGCTACGAGCAGTACTTC
v_gene: TRBV5-6; abundance: -; j_gene: TRBJ2-7; d_gene: TRBD1; CDR3aa: CASSLVGQGSSYEQYF; CDR3nt: TGTGCCAGCAGCTTGGTCGGACAGGGGAGTTCCTACGAGCAGTACTTC
v_gene: TRBV11-2; abundance: -; j_gene: TRBJ2-1; d_gene: TRBD2; CDR3aa: CASSRAAGGPNEQFF; CDR3nt: TGTGCCAGCAGCCGCGCGGCGGGAGGGCCCAATGAGCAGTTCTTC
v_gene: TRBV27; abundance: few; j_gene: TRBJ1-5; d_gene: TRBD1; CDR3aa: CASSLATGGGQPQHF; CDR3nt: TGTGCCAGCAGTTTAGCGACAGGGGGCGGCCAGCCCCAGCATTTT
v_gene: TRBV7-8; abundance: once; j_gene: TRBJ1-1; d_gene: -; CDR3aa: CASSPLISVEAFF; CDR3nt: TGTGCCAGCAGCCCGCTCATTTCAGTTGAAGCTTTCTTT
v_gene: TRBV5-6; abundance: -; j_gene: TRBJ2-1; d_gene: -; CDR3aa: CASSLVRLSQQFF; CDR3nt: TGTGCCAGCAGCTTGGTAAGGCTGAGTCAGCAGTTCTTC
v_gene: TRBV4-1; abundance: -; j_gene: TRBJ2-7; d_gene: -; CDR3aa: CASSQHHTRGSSYEQYF; CDR3nt: TGCGCCAGCAGCCAGCACCACACCAGGGGAAGCTCCTACGAGCAGTACTTC
v_gene: TRBV27; abundance: few; j_gene: TRBJ2-7; d_gene: TRBD1; CDR3aa: CASSTRTGPSYEQYF; CDR3nt: TGTGCCAGCAGTACTCGGACAGGGCCCTCCTACGAGCAGTACTTC
v_gene: TRBV6-1; abundance: -; j_gene: TRBJ2-2; d_gene: -; CDR3aa: CASSEARYTGELFF; CDR3nt: TGTGCCAGCAGTGAGGCCAGATACACCGGGGAGCTGTTTTTT
v_gene: TRBV15; abundance: -; j_gene: TRBJ2-1; d_gene: TRBD1; CDR3aa: CATSRDKGGTGNYNEQFF; CDR3nt: TGTGCCACCAGCAGAGATAAGGGCGGGACAGGGAACTACAATGAGCAGTTCTTC
v_gene: TRBV6-1; abundance: -; j_gene: TRBJ1-2; d_gene: -; CDR3aa: CASGSYGYTF; CDR3nt: TGTGCCAGCGGGTCCTATGGCTACACCTTC
v_gene: TRBV4-3; abundance: -; j_gene: TRBJ2-7; d_gene: TRBD2; CDR3aa: CASSQDAGTRGYEQYF; CDR3nt: TGCGCCAGCAGCCAAGATGCCGGGACTAGAGGATACGAGCAGTACTTC
v_gene: TRBV5-6; abundance: few; j_gene: TRBJ2-4; d_gene: TRBD1; CDR3aa: CASSNQGANIQYF; CDR3nt: TGTGCCAGCAGCAACCAGGGGGCGAACATTCAGTACTTC
v_gene: TRBV6-5; abundance: -; j_gene: TRBJ1-1; d_gene: -; CDR3aa: CASSNENTEAFF; CDR3nt: TGTGCCAGCTCAAATGAGAACACTGAAGCTTTCTTT
v_gene: TRBV7-2; abundance: -; j_gene: TRBJ1-3; d_gene: TRBD1; CDR3aa: CASSLPLGTVSGNTIYF; CDR3nt: TGTGCCAGCAGCTTACCTCTGGGGACAGTCTCTGGAAACACCATATATTTT
v_gene: TRBV6-4; abundance: -; j_gene: TRBJ1-5; d_gene: TRBD1; CDR3aa: CASSDRAGQGYSNQPQHF; CDR3nt: TGTGCCAGCAGTGACCGTGCGGGACAGGGGTATAGCAATCAGCCCCAGCATTTT
v_gene: TRBV19; abundance: -; j_gene: TRBJ2-5; d_gene: -; CDR3aa: CASSGTPEETQYF; CDR3nt: TGTGCCAGTTCCGGGACTCCCGAAGAGACCCAGTACTTC
v_gene: TRBV5-1; abundance: -; j_gene: TRBJ2-1; d_gene: TRBD2; CDR3aa: CASLGLANEQFF; CDR3nt: TGCGCCAGCTTGGGACTAGCGAATGAGCAGTTCTTC
v_gene: TRBV19; abundance: -; j_gene: TRBJ2-5; d_gene: -; CDR3aa: CASSRGAHQETQYF; CDR3nt: TGTGCCAGCAGCAGGGGAGCCCACCAAGAGACCCAGTACTTC
v_gene: TRBV2; abundance: -; j_gene: TRBJ2-2; d_gene: -; CDR3aa: CASSEGSTSGELFF; CDR3nt: TGTGCCAGCAGTGAGGGCTCAACAAGCGGGGAGCTGTTTTTT
v_gene: TRBV11-3; abundance: -; j_gene: TRBJ2-7; d_gene: -; CDR3aa: CASSLGSIYEQYF; CDR3nt: TGTGCCAGCAGCTTAGGAAGTATCTACGAGCAGTACTTC
v_gene: TRBV4-1; abundance: -; j_gene: TRBJ2-7; d_gene: -; CDR3aa: CASSQPGLSYEQYF; CDR3nt: TGCGCCAGCAGCCAACCAGGGCTCTCCTACGAGCAGTACTTC
v_gene: TRBV27; abundance: -; j_gene: TRBJ2-7; d_gene: TRBD2; CDR3aa: CASTQRLAGSNYEQYF; CDR3nt: TGTGCCAGCACCCAGAGATTAGCGGGGTCAAACTACGAGCAGTACTTC
v_gene: TRBV6-5; abundance: -; j_gene: TRBJ2-7; d_gene: TRBD1; CDR3aa: CATRDRVVYEQYF; CDR3nt: TGTGCCACCCGGGACAGGGTGGTCTACGAGCAGTACTTC
v_gene: TRBV28; abundance: -; j_gene: TRBJ1-3; d_gene: -; CDR3aa: CASSVLSGNTIYF; CDR3nt: TGTGCCAGCAGTGTACTCTCTGGAAACACCATATATTTT
v_gene: TRBV30; abundance: once; j_gene: TRBJ2-5; d_gene: -; CDR3aa: CAWSESPGETQYF; CDR3nt: TGTGCCTGGAGCGAGAGCCCCGGGGAGACCCAGTACTTC
v_gene: TRBV5-8; abundance: -; j_gene: TRBJ1-5; d_gene: TRBD1; CDR3aa: CASSKYRGRKPQHF; CDR3nt: TGTGCCAGCAGCAAATACAGGGGACGAAAGCCCCAGCATTTT
v_gene: TRBV10-3; abundance: -; j_gene: TRBJ2-5; d_gene: -; CDR3aa: CAISEGSQGSGETQYF; CDR3nt: TGTGCCATCAGTGAGGGGAGCCAGGGATCGGGTGAGACCCAGTACTTC